Each of the 22 T cell receptor beta chains below was sequenced from the same sample in a study of blood T cell repertoires in COVID-19. TCRdb's copy holds only in-frame clones and misses some; the assay was immunoSEQ multiplex PCR. Here the sample spans about 95,000 clones, around 90% being singletons. The sequenced material came from peripheral blood. Receptors were obtained from a man in his sixties with COVID-19, enrolled during active disease.

The rearrangement links TRBV2 to TRBJ1-2; no firm D call. The CDR3 has 12 residues. V was trimmed by 9 bases and J by 6 bases, leaving 14 bases between them. Germline CDR1 and CDR2: SNHLY and FYNNEI. CDR3 protein: CASSFGRDGYTF. As DNA, the CDR3 is TGTGCCAGTAGTTTCGGTCGCGATGGCTACACCTTC.

This clone was seen once. An end of the junction differs from the germline gene, which may be a read error. The DNA for the CDR3 is TGCGCCAGCAGCTTCGCGGGAGAATCCTACAATGAGCATTTCTTC. Amino acids: CASSFAGESYNEHFF. The chain couples TRBV5-1 to TRBJ2-1, with 7 positions matching TRBD2. The V gene's germline CDR1 is SGHRS and CDR2 YFSETQ. The CDR3 has 15 amino acids.

This clone was detected once. The chain recombines TRBV11-2 with TRBJ1-2, with 9 bases matching TRBD1. The junction had 4 bases not matched to a gene; V was cut back by 5 bases and J by 6 bases. The CDR3 extends over 13 amino acids. Germline CDR1 and CDR2: SGHAT and FQNNGV. CDR3 DNA sequence: TGTGCCAGCAGCCGAACAGGGGGCAATGGCTACACCTTC. Translated: CASSRTGGNGYTF.

The V gene is TRBV10-1, the J gene TRBJ1-6, with a weak D call TRBD1 (6 bases). Between the trimmed V and J ends, which lost 0 bases and 8 bases, there was a span of 14 bases. This CDR3 is built from 16 residues. Germline-derived CDR1 and CDR2 are WNHNN and SYGVQD (reference sequence). The CDR3 DNA reads TGCGCCAGCAGTGAGTCGGCGGACAGTTGGGATTCACCCCTCCACTTT. This sequence encodes CASSESADSWDSPLHF.

This chain uses TRBV4-2 with TRBJ2-5; the match to TRBD2 covers 7 bases. The CDR3 covers 16 residues. Germline V gene data show CDR1 as LGHNA and CDR2 as YNFKEQ. V lost 4 bases, J lost 3 bases, and 11 bases stayed unmatched. CDR3 sequence (DNA): TGTGCCAGCAGCCTTTCGGCGGGAGCGGAGGAAGAGACCCAGTACTTC. Protein product: CASSLSAGAEEETQYF.

This chain joins TRBV19 and TRBJ1-2; possible D gene TRBD1, 5 bases. CDR1 is LNHDA, CDR2 SQIVND, per germline (reference sequence). The CDR3 length is 14 residues. With 11 bases removed from V and 5 bases from J, the gap between germline ends came to 21 bases. Written as DNA, the CDR3 is TGTGCCCCTTCGGGGGAGGAGGTCACTTATGGCTACACCTTC. Protein: CAPSGEEVTYGYTF.

This clone was recorded many times. The chain employs TRBV10-3 and TRBJ2-3; 10 bases fit TRBD1. CDR3 length: 15 residues. Germline V gene lookup returns CDR1 ENHRY and CDR2 SYGVKD. V dropped 6 bases and J dropped 0; count of bases not matched to a gene: 3. The CDR3 spells CAIRTGQGSTDTQYF. The CDR3 nucleotides read TGTGCCATCAGGACGGGACAGGGGAGCACAGATACGCAGTATTTT.

In its sample, this clone was seen a few times. The CDR3 nucleotides read TGTGCCAGCAGCTTAGGTACCGGGACTAGCGGGAGGGATGTCGATGAGCAGTTCTTC. This sequence encodes CASSLGTGTSGRDVDEQFF. V is TRBV7-9 and J is TRBJ2-1, with 16 bases matching TRBD2. Germline CDR1 SEHNR, CDR2 FQNEAQ (reference sequence). V was clipped by 1 base and J by 8 bases; unmatched bases: 11. CDR3 length equals 19 residues.

This clone was found a few times. J is TRBJ1-2 and V is TRBV5-4; the D gene is possibly TRBD1 (6 bases). The CDR3 consists of 15 residues. V was cut by 6 bases and J by 3 bases, with 18 bases left in between. Germline V gene data show CDR1 as SGHNT and CDR2 as YYREEE (reference sequence). The CDR3 spells CASTLRMTGHYGYTF. CDR3 in DNA: TGTGCCAGCACCTTAAGGATGACAGGCCACTATGGCTACACCTTC.

The chain joins TRBV5-5 to TRBJ2-3, with 8 bases fitting TRBD2. Germline values: CDR1 SGHKS, CDR2 YYEKEE (reference sequence). V lost 0 bases to trimming and J lost 0 bases; unmatched junction nucleotides: 3. The CDR3 is 16 residues long. The CDR3 protein is CASSLVSSGSTDTQYF. CDR3 DNA: TGTGCCAGCAGCTTGGTGTCTAGCGGGAGCACAGATACGCAGTATTTT.

The chain joins TRBV14 to TRBJ1-1; D call uncertain. Trimming took 0 bases from V and 13 from J, leaving 9 bases between them. The V gene's germline CDR1 is SGHDN and CDR2 FVKESK. This CDR3 comprises 11 residues. The DNA for the CDR3 is TGTGCCAGCAGCCAAGAGGCGGAGGTTTTCTTT. The encoded protein is CASSQEAEVFF.

The chain joins TRBV7-8 to TRBJ2-2, with 8 bases matching TRBD2. CDR3 length equals 18 residues. The germline V gene encodes CDR1 SGHVS and CDR2 FQNEAQ. V lost 4 bases to trimming and J lost 3 bases; unmatched junction nucleotides: 13. The CDR3 here is CASSSFIGSGRDTGELFF. DNA of the CDR3: TGTGCCAGCAGCTCCTTTATCGGGAGCGGGAGAGACACCGGGGAGCTGTTTTTT.

The chain joins TRBV5-1 to TRBJ2-7; D might be TRBD1 (6 bases). Trimming removed 0 bases from V and 3 bases from J, with 16 bases in between. This CDR3 has 16 amino acids. The germline CDR1 and CDR2 sequences are SGHRS and YFSETQ. The CDR3 is CASSLASQGLFYEQYF. DNA of the CDR3: TGCGCCAGCAGCTTGGCCTCACAGGGCCTCTTCTACGAGCAGTACTTC.

V is TRBV19 and J is TRBJ2-1, with D perhaps TRBD1 (5 bases). Trimming stripped 0 bases from V and 9 bases from J, with 9 bases between. CDR3 size: 13 residues. Germline V lookup: CDR1 LNHDA, CDR2 SQIVND (reference sequence). The CDR3, as DNA: TGTGCCAGTAGTATAGACAGGGAAAGTGAGCAGTTCTTC. Translating gives CASSIDRESEQFF.

The chain has TRBV19 and TRBJ1-2; D possibly corresponds to TRBD1 (6 bases). Germline loops: CDR1 LNHDA, CDR2 SQIVND (reference sequence). The V end was cut by 6 bases, the J end by 8 bases, with 16 bases between. The CDR3 consists of 13 residues. CDR3 in amino acids: CASSPTVTGGYTF. As DNA, the CDR3 is TGTGCCAGTAGCCCCACAGTCACAGGGGGCTACACCTTC. The full variable domain, in which reference TRBV19 and TRBJ1-2 provide the parts outside the CDR3, is DGGITQSPKYLFRKEGQNVTLSCEQNLNHDAMYWYRQDPGQGLRLIYYSQIVNDFQKGDIAEGYSVSREKKESFPLTVTSAQKNPTAFYLCASSPTVTGGYTFGSGTRLTVV.

This chain uses TRBV4-2 with TRBJ2-1; TRBD1 aligns across 7 bases. There are 17 residues in the CDR3. The V gene's germline CDR1 is LGHNA and CDR2 YNFKEQ. J lost 0 bases, V lost 4 bases, and 9 bases had no gene match. As DNA, the CDR3 is TGTGCCAGCAGCCCCCAAGGGGGCGTCAGCTCCTACAATGAGCAGTTCTTC. Translation: CASSPQGGVSSYNEQFF.

The chain has TRBV24-1 and TRBJ2-7; 7 nucleotides line up with TRBD2. CDR3 length: 14 amino acids. Germline V gene data show CDR1 as KGHDR and CDR2 as SFDVKD. Trimming cost V 4 bases and J 2 bases; bases outside gene matches: 4. CDR3 sequence: CATSDTGLTYEQYF. CDR3 nucleotide sequence: TGTGCCACCAGTGACACGGGACTAACCTACGAGCAGTACTTC.

This rearrangement joins TRBV27 to TRBJ1-6; D uncertain. The V end was cut by 4 bases, the J end by 13 bases, with 20 bases between. CDR1 and CDR2 (germline): MNHEY, SMNVEV (reference sequence). The CDR3 contains 15 residues. CDR3 loop: CASSSLRGPILPLHF. DNA for the CDR3: TGTGCCAGCAGTTCACTCCGTGGTCCCATTCTCCCCCTCCACTTT.

About this clone: Other DNA variants within this sample encode the same CDR3. V and J are TRBV18 and TRBJ2-2, with 8 bases identical to TRBD2. Germline V gene lookup returns CDR1 KGHSH and CDR2 LQKENI. This CDR3 region has 14 residues. Trimming at V came to 3 bases and at J to 5 bases, leaving 2 bases not matched to a gene. CDR3 residues: CASSPGTRTGELFF. Here the CDR3 DNA reads TGTGCCAGCTCACCCGGGACTAGAACCGGGGAGCTGTTTTTT.

The rearrangement uses TRBV6-1 and TRBJ2-7; D possibly corresponds to TRBD1 (5 bases). V gave up 1 base and J gave up 0 bases, with 10 bases separating them. The CDR3 runs 15 residues. CDR1 is MNHNS and CDR2 is SASEGT in the germline V gene. CDR3 DNA: TGTGCCAGCAGTGAAGTTTGGGGCGGCTCCTACGAGCAGTACTTC. This sequence encodes CASSEVWGGSYEQYF.

The J gene is TRBJ1-2, the V gene TRBV11-3, with unresolved D. Trimming removed 1 base from V and 5 bases from J, with 20 bases in between. The CDR3 runs 17 residues. The germline V gene has CDR1 SGHNT and CDR2 YENEEA. In DNA, the CDR3 is TGTGCCAGCAGCTTAGTAGGATCAGCGGCCGAAACTTATGGCTACACCTTC. Its protein product is CASSLVGSAAETYGYTF.

This chain links TRBV29-1 with TRBJ2-1, with D maybe TRBD2 (5 bases). In germline, CDR1 is SQVTM, CDR2 ANQGSEA. This CDR3 is built from 13 residues. DNA for the CDR3: TGCACCACCGGAGACTATGGCCACAATGAGCAGTTCTTC. It translates to CTTGDYGHNEQFF.